The sequence of this T cell receptor (beta chain) was determined in a study of shared clonotypes between healthy human individuals. Whole-study context: The cohort had two women and a few men, ages 18 to 49. Overall study results and limits: Sequencing depth was expected to influence donor clonotype sharing. Limitation of the genetic and exposure-history diversity represented came from the few donors.

Germline CDR1 is SGHNT and CDR2 is YENEEA. Trimming cost V 2 bases and J 2 bases, with 10 bases left between them. The CDR3 length is 15 residues. Concerning this clone itself: The antigen is not known.

Unsorted PBMC samples were amplified in replicate PCRs containing approximately 300 ng DNA, 30,000 or so T cell genomes. The table came from immunoSEQ multiplex PCR; TCRdb's copy has only in-frame clones and leaves some out. There are about 490,000 clones in the sample; approximately 80% occur only once, and roughly 13% lies in the top ten. Sequenced input: PBMCs. This TCR derives from a woman between 35 and 50 years old in good health. Some clones in this sample may be carry-over from other donors' samples. The chain carries TRBV11-3 and TRBJ2-1; D not certain. The CDR3 spells CASSLYSGPYNEQFF. CDR3 sequence (DNA): TGTGCCAGCAGCTTATATTCGGGTCCCTACAATGAGCAGTTCTTC. The variable domain in full, completed from reference TRBV11-3 and TRBJ2-1, reads EAGVVQSPRYKIIEKKQPVAFWCNPISGHNTLYWYLQNLGQGPELLIRYENEEAVDDSQLPKDRFSAERLKGVDSTLKIQPAELGDSAVYLCASSLYSGPYNEQFFGPGTRLTVL.